This T cell receptor (beta chain) was recorded in a study of naive and memory T cell subsets. Study-wide results and caveats: Over 90% of naive TCR sequences appeared only once after error correction, unlike memory subsets. The power law exponent of TCR abundance differed between naive and memory cells.

Two oligonucleotides, mixed equimolar, formed the beta constant-region primer covering TRBC1 and TRBC2. An oligonucleotide with the SP2 primer and a 12-nucleotide UMI was ligated to the cDNA 3' end. Four rounds of PCR amplified the ligated cDNA using nested alpha and beta constant-region primers plus SP2. Each CDR3 protein is one row after TCRdb ran MiXCR on the UMI-ligation and nested PCR reads. The sample shows roughly 91,000 distinct CDR3 sequences, about 12% of them seen only once. This clonotype was detected only a few times. Its antigen is not identified. Germline V gives CDR1 MDHEN, CDR2 SYDVKM. The CDR3 spans 12 residues. V was pared by 10 bases and J by 4 bases, with 13 bases between.

This TCR was recovered from a human donor in good health. The V gene is TRBV28, the J gene TRBJ1-2; D is possibly TRBD1 (6 bases). The sample taken for sequencing was central memory CD4+ T cells from blood. The CDR3 is CATEQGIYGYTF. Here the CDR3 DNA reads TGTGCCACCGAACAGGGAATCTATGGCTACACCTTC.